This TCR beta chain was sequenced in a study of OX40 agonist ivuxolimab in advanced cancers. The V gene's germline CDR1 is SNHLY and CDR2 FYNNEI. Trimming removed 6 bases from V and 0 bases from J, with 12 bases in between. The CDR3 has 15 residues. As to this clone: Its antigen is still unknown.

TCRdb keeps only in-frame clones here, not all; method: immunoSEQ multiplex PCR. The sample has over 90,000 clones; roughly 89% are singletons. Study-wide points: Not determined was the antigen specificity of the expanded peripheral T cells.

Anyone with autoimmune disease history or systemic immunosuppression was excluded. The chain employs TRBV2 and TRBJ2-1; a weak D match, TRBD2 (6 bases). The sequences come from CD4+ or CD8+ T cells sorted from blood, collected in a trial of the OX40 agonist ivuxolimab. The TCR originated in an adult with an advanced solid tumor such as melanoma, head and neck, liver or kidney cancer. This chain's CDR3 is CASSSEGLSYNEQFF. The CDR3 DNA is TGTGCCAGCAGCTCGGAGGGACTCTCCTACAATGAGCAGTTCTTC.